These 7 T cell receptor beta chains share one sample of origin, sequenced in a study of T cells expressing NK-cell markers (dated by TCRdb to the early 2020s). Libraries were prepared through 5' RACE. The sample was run on an Illumina HiSeq 2000. Through TCRdb reprocessing, the reads give one entry per CDR3 protein sequence; DNA is omitted. This sample's records show approximately 460,000 distinct CDR3 sequences. 7.3% of the sample is held by the ten biggest clonotypes. The sample was blood T cells: a sorted CD56 or NKG2C T cell subset, CD4+ or CD8+ T cells, or bulk PBMC T cells (not recorded which). The receptor source for this set is a woman aged 18 to 75 in good health.

The rearrangement joins TRBV9 to TRBJ2-1; the D call of TRBD1 rests on TCRdb alone, since no DNA is present to check it. Looked up from germline, CDR1 is SGDLS and CDR2 is YYNGEE. The CDR3 runs 14 residues. The CDR3 reads CASTGTHLTTEQFF. Full variable domain (remainder filled in from reference TRBV9 and TRBJ2-1): DSGVTQTPKHLITATGQRVTLRCSPRSGDLSVYWYQQSLDQGLQFLIQYYNGEERAKGNILERFSAQQFPDLHSELNLSSLELGDSALYFCASTGTHLTTEQFFGPGTRLTVL.

This sequence joins TRBV12-3 or TRBV12-4 and TRBJ2-3. CDR3 length: 15 residues. The CDR3 is CASSFQAGVADTQYF.

The chain has TRBV5-1 and TRBJ1-2. Germline lookup yields CDR1 SGHRS and CDR2 YFSETQ. The CDR3 totals 15 residues. CDR3 protein: CASSLAPVTRYGYTF.

The V gene is TRBV20-1, the J gene TRBJ1-5. Germline V lookup: CDR1 DFQATT, CDR2 SNEGSKA (reference sequence). CDR3 length: 17 amino acids. The CDR3 reads CSARDEGGGTILQPQHF.

This sequence joins TRBV20-1 and TRBJ1-1. CDR3 size: 14 residues. Looked up from germline, CDR1 is DFQATT and CDR2 is SNEGSKA (reference sequence). CDR3 residues: CSAPARLMNTEAFF.

V gene TRBV12-3 or TRBV12-4 combines with J gene TRBJ2-5; there is no DNA to check the TCRdb D call of TRBD1. There are 12 residues in the CDR3. The CDR3 protein is CASTPGGQTQYF.

The chain couples TRBV14 to TRBJ2-1. The CDR3 has 15 residues. Germline-derived CDR1 and CDR2 are SGHDN and FVKESK. The chain's CDR3 is CASSPRRTNHNEQFF.